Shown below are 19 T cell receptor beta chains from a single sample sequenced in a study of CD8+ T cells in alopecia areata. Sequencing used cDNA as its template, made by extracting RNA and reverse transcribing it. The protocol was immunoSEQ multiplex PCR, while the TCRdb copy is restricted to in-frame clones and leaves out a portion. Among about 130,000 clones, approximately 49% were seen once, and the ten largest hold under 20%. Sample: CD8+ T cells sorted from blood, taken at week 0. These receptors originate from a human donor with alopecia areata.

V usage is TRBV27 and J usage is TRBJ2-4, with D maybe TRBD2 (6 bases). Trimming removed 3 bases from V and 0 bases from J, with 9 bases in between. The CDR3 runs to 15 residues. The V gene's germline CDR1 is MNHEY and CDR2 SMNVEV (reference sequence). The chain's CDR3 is CASSLAGRAKNIQYF. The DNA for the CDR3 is TGTGCCAGCAGTTTGGCGGGGAGAGCCAAAAACATTCAGTACTTC.

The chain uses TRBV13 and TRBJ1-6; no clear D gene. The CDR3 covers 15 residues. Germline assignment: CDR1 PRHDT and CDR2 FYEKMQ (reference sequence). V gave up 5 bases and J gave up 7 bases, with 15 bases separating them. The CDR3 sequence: CASSLSGGMNSPLHF. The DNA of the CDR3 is TGTGCCAGCAGCCTATCAGGTGGGATGAATTCACCCCTCCACTTT.

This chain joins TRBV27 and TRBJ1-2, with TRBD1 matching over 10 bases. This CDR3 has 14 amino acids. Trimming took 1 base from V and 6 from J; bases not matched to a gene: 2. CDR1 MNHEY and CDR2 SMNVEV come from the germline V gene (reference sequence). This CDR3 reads CASSLLGQGNGYTF. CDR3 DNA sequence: TGTGCCAGCAGTTTATTGGGACAGGGGAATGGCTACACCTTC.

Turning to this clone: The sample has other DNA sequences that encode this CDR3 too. CDR3 region: CASSLGLAGPYEQYF. The CDR3 nucleotides read TGTGCCAGCAGCTTGGGACTAGCGGGCCCATACGAGCAGTACTTC. The chain has TRBV13 and TRBJ2-7; 12 positions agree with TRBD2. The CDR3 covers 15 residues. Per germline, CDR1 PRHDT and CDR2 FYEKMQ (reference sequence). V lost 3 bases, J lost 4 bases, and 4 bases stayed unmatched.

DNA of the CDR3: TGCAGCGGCCCAGCCGGGACGGGGATCTATCAGCCCCAGCATTTT. Translating it yields CSGPAGTGIYQPQHF. The chain couples TRBV29-1 to TRBJ1-5; D might be TRBD1 (5 bases). Per the germline V gene, CDR1 is SQVTM and CDR2 is ANQGSEA. The V end lost 7 bases, the J end lost 5 bases, and 21 bases lay between the germline ends. The CDR3 runs to 15 residues.

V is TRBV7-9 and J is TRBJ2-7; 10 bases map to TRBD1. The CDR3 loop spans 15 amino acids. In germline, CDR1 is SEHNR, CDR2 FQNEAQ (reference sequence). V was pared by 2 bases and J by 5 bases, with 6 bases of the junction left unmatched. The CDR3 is CASSLWTGGSHEQYF. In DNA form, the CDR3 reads TGTGCCAGCAGCTTATGGACAGGGGGAAGTCACGAGCAGTACTTC.

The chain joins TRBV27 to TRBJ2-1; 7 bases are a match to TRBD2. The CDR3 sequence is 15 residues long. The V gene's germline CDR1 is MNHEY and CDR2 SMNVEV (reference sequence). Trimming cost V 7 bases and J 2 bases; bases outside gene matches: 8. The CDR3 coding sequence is TGTGCCAGCACCGGAGCGGGGAACACCTACAATGAGCAGTTCTTC. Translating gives CASTGAGNTYNEQFF.

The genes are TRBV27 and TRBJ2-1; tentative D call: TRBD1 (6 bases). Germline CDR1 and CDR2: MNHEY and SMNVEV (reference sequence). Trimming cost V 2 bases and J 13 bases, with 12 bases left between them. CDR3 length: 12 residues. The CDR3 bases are TGTGCCAGCAGTTTACTTGGGACACAACAGTTCTTC. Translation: CASSLLGTQQFF.

This CDR3 reads CAGASGGPAYEQYF. The CDR3 coding sequence is TGTGCCGGGGCCAGCGGGGGGCCGGCATACGAGCAGTACTTC. The genes are TRBV30 and TRBJ2-7, with 9 positions matching TRBD2. The CDR3 runs to 14 residues. CDR1 and CDR2 (germline): GTSNPN, SVGIG (reference sequence). The junction had 12 bases not matched to a gene; V was cut back by 8 bases and J by 4 bases.

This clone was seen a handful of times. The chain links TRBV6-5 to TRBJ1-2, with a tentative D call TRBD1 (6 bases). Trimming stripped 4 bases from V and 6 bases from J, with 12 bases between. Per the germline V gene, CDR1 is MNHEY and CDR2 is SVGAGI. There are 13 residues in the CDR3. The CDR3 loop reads CASSLAGANGYTF. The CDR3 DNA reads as TGTGCCAGCAGTTTAGCAGGGGCGAATGGCTACACCTTC.

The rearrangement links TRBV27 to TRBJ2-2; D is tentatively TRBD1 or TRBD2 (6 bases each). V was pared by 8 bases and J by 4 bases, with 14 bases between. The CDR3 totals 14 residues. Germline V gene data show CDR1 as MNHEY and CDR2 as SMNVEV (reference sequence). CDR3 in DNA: TGTGCCAGCGGCAACAGGGACTCCACCGGGGAGCTGTTTTTT. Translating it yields CASGNRDSTGELFF.

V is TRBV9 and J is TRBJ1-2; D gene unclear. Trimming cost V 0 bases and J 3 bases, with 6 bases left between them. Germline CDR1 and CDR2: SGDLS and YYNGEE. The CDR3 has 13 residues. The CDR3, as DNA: TGTGCCAGCAGCGTAGGTCGAGACTATGGCTACACCTTC. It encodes CASSVGRDYGYTF.

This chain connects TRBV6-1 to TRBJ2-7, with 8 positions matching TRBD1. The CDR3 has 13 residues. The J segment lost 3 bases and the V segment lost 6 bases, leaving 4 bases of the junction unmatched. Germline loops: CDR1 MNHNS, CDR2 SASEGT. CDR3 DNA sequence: TGTGCCAGCAGCGGCGGGACAGGCTACGAGCAGTACTTC. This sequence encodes CASSGGTGYEQYF.

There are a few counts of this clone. The CDR3 spells CASSILAVGESYGYTF. The CDR3 region has the DNA TGTGCCAGTAGCATATTGGCGGTGGGCGAATCCTATGGCTACACCTTC. J is TRBJ1-2 and V is TRBV19; D unclear. Trimming cost V 6 bases and J 4 bases, with 21 bases left between them. The CDR3 is made up of 16 amino acids. Germline-derived CDR1 and CDR2 are LNHDA and SQIVND (reference sequence).

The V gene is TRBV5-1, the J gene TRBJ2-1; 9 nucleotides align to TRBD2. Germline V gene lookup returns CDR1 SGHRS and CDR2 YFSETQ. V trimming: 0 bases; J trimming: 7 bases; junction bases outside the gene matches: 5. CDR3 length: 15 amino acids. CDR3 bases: TGCGCCAGCAGCTTGGGACTAGCGGAGAAGAATGAGCAGTTCTTC. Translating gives CASSLGLAEKNEQFF.

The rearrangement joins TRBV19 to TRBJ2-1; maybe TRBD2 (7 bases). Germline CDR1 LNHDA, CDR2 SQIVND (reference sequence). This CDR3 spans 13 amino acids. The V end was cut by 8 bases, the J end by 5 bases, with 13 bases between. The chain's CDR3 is CASHKGGNNEQFF. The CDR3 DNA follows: TGTGCCAGTCACAAGGGGGGGAACAATGAGCAGTTCTTC.

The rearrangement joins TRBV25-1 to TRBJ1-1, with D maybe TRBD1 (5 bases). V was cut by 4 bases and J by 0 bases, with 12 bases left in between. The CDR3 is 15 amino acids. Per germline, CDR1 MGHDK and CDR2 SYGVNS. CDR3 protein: CASSGGDGMNTEAFF. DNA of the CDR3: TGTGCCAGCAGTGGCGGGGACGGAATGAACACTGAAGCTTTCTTT.

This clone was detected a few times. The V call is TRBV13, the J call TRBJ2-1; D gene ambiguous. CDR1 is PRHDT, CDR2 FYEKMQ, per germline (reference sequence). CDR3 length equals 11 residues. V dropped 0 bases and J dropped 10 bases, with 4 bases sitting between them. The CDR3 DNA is TGTGCCAGCAGCTTAGGAACGGAGCAGTTCTTC. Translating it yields CASSLGTEQFF.

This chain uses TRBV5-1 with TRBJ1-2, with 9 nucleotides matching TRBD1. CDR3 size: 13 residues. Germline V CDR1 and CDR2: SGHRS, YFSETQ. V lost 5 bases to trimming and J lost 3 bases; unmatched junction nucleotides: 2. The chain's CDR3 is CASRTGGDYGYTF. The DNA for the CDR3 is TGCGCCAGCAGAACAGGGGGCGACTATGGCTACACCTTC. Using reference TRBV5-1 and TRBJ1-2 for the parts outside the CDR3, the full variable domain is KAGVTQTPRYLIKTRGQQVTLSCSPISGHRSVSWYQQTPGQGLQFLFEYFSETQRNKGNFPGRFSGRQFSNSRSEMNVSTLELGDSALYLCASRTGGDYGYTFGSGTRLTVV.